The clone carrying this TCR beta chain was seen at least ten times. Germline CDR1 is LNHDA and CDR2 is SQIVND (reference sequence). The CDR3 is 11 amino acids. V lost 6 bases and J 8 bases, leaving 10 bases between the germline ends. The source of the sample is a study of naive and memory T cell subsets. The beta constant-region primer was an equimolar mix of two oligonucleotides covering TRBC1 and TRBC2. Ligated cDNA was amplified by four rounds of PCR with nested alpha and beta constant-region primers and SP2. TCRdb analysed the UMI-ligation and nested PCR reads with MiXCR anew, one entry per CDR3 protein. Here the sample spans about 90,000 distinct CDR3 sequences, roughly 7% being singletons. CD8 T cells were positively selected from what remained after CD4 positive selection. Four subsets defined by CD45RA and CD27 were sorted after CD3, CD4, CD8 and live/dead staining.

The source of this sequence is a human donor in good health. Sequences were obtained from central memory CD4+ T cells from blood. The rearrangement joins TRBV19 to TRBJ1-1; D call uncertain. CDR3 protein: CASSVDGEAFF. In nucleotides, the CDR3 is TGTGCCAGTAGCGTGGACGGGGAAGCTTTCTTT.